This TCR beta chain was observed in a study of blood T cell repertoires in COVID-19. Study-level information: COVID-19 samples collected from the United States, Italy and Spain covered acute and convalescent phases. Nucleic acid was either cDNA or gDNA, and it came from T cells, B-cell-depleted T cells, or PBMCs.

In germline, CDR1 is SGHTA, CDR2 FQGNSA. The CDR3 has 15 residues. V shed 2 bases and J shed 5 bases, with 12 bases lying between them. Libraries were prepared by immunoSEQ multiplex PCR; TCRdb keeps only in-frame clonotypes and omits some of them. The repertoire holds about 89,000 clones, over 75% seen once, with approximately 11% in the top ten. The TCR was taken from a woman aged 80 or over with acute or convalescent COVID-19. The specimen sequenced was peripheral blood. The chain employs TRBV7-2 and TRBJ2-2; tentative D call: TRBD1 (5 bases). CDR3: CASSLSRASTGELFF. The CDR3, as DNA: TGTGCCAGCAGCTTATCCAGGGCTTCTACCGGGGAGCTGTTTTTT.